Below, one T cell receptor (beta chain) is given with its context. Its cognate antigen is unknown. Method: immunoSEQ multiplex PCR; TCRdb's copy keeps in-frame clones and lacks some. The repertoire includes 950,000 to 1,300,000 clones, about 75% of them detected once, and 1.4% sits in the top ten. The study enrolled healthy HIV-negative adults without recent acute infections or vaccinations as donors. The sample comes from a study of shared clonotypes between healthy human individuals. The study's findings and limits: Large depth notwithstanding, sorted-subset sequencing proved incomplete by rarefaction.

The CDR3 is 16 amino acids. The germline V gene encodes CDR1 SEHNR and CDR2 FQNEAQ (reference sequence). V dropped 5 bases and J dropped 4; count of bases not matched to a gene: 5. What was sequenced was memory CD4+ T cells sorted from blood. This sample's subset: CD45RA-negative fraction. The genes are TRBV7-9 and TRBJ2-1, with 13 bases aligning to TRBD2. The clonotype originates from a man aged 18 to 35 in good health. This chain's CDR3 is CASSRTSGGVYNEQFF. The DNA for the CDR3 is TGTGCCAGCAGCCGGACTAGCGGGGGAGTATACAATGAGCAGTTCTTC.